The clone carrying this T cell receptor beta chain was recorded a few times. Its antigen is not identified. Since a much larger clone is just one base distant, this may be a read error. The same CDR3 arises from other DNA sequences in this sample as well. Each patient went into thyroid surgery without having received any treatment. This CDR3 region has 16 residues. Germline CDR1 and CDR2: MNHEY and SVGEGT. V was shortened by 6 bases and J by 4 bases, with 19 bases between the two germline ends. Original methodology: Building a distant-metastasis classifier for papillary thyroid cancer drew on CDR3 differences across clinicopathological groups. TCRdb redid the clone calls on the PCR reads using MiXCR. The V and J calls were not made by the authors but by TCRdb's processing. The sample yields 25,000 to 35,000 clones, about 16% seen once. The sample is drawn from a study of metastatic and nonmetastatic thyroid tumors. About the research overall: Repertoires of blood and of tissue (tumor or nodule) from malignant and benign thyroid patients were compared. Findings and limits, study-wide: Reports indicated that malignant thyroid tumors showed significantly higher TCR beta diversity than benign nodules did, in blood and tumor.

This chain connects TRBV6-2 or TRBV6-3 to TRBJ2-1; tentative D call: TRBD1 (6 bases). This receptor was taken from a female donor with papillary thyroid cancer or a benign thyroid nodule (not recorded which). Some clones in this sample may be carry-over from other donors' samples. Sequenced material: blood. CDR3 coding DNA: TGTGCCAGCAGAGCAATTCAGGGGTTCACATACAATGAGCAGTTCTTC. It codes for CASRAIQGFTYNEQFF.